The rows below give T cell receptor beta chains drawn from one sample of a study of early T cells in non-severe SARS-CoV-2 infection. TCRdb redid the calling of the 5' RACE reads with MiXCR, one entry per CDR3 protein. The sample consists of more than 35,000 distinct CDR3 sequences, under 14% of them appearing once. Sequenced: whole blood. The receptors were sampled from an adult who was a healthcare worker with PCR-confirmed SARS-CoV-2 infection or an uninfected control (not recorded which). The CDR3 runs from the conserved cysteine through the conserved F or W. The D gene is left open where the match is weak. The size field is filled for only some rows; it gives once, few, many or a size class.

J,V,size,D,DNA,CDR3
TRBJ2-1,TRBV5-8,few,TRBD2,TGTGCCAGCAGCTCCACTAGCGTCCCCTACAATGAGCAGTTCTTC,CASSSTSVPYNEQFF
TRBJ2-7,TRBV29-1,many,NA,TGCAGCGTTCAGACTACGCAGGGCTTGTGGGAGCAGTACTTC,CSVQTTQGLWEQYF
TRBJ2-5,TRBV29-1,few,NA,TGCAGCGCTCATGAGCGGATAAGACAAGAGACCCAGTACTTC,CSAHERIRQETQYF
TRBJ2-2,TRBV9,many,NA,TGTGCCAGCAGTAGAGAGACATCCAACACCGGGGAGCTGTTTTTT,CASSRETSNTGELFF
TRBJ1-1,TRBV20-1,many,TRBD1,TGCAGTGCGAGGACAGGGGTGTCGAACACTGAAGCTTTCTTT,CSARTGVSNTEAFF
TRBJ2-3,TRBV10-3,many,NA,TGTGCCATCAGTACGTCACTAGAGGTATCAGATACGCAGTATTTT,CAISTSLEVSDTQYF
TRBJ2-7,TRBV11-2,NA,TRBD2,TGTGCCAGCAGCCTAGCGGGGGGCTACGACGAGCAGTACTTC,CASSLAGGYDEQYF
TRBJ2-1,TRBV10-3,NA,TRBD2,TGTGCCACCTGTGGACTAGCGGGAGGTGATGAGCAGTTCTTC,CATCGLAGGDEQFF
TRBJ1-1,TRBV5-1,many,NA,TGCGCCAGCAGCTTGCCCGGCGGCTTCACTGAAGCTTTCTTT,CASSLPGGFTEAFF
TRBJ1-6,TRBV3-1,many,TRBD1,TGTGCCAGCAGCCAAGATCAGGAGGGGGCATGGTCACCCCTCCACTTT,CASSQDQEGAWSPLHF
TRBJ2-7,TRBV7-3,few,NA,TGTGCCAGCAGCCCCACGACGGCAGAAGCCTACGAGCAGTACTTC,CASSPTTAEAYEQYF
TRBJ2-3,TRBV6-6,few,TRBD2,TGTGCCAGCATCAACCGGGACTACCCCACAGATACGCAGTATTTT,CASINRDYPTDTQYF
TRBJ1-1,TRBV28,NA,NA,TGTGCCAGCAGTCGGGGCCCTGAAGCTTTCTTT,CASSRGPEAFF
TRBJ2-7,TRBV6-1,many,NA,TGTGCCAGCAGTGACCGCGCAGGCGATAGCTCCTACGAGCAGTACTTC,CASSDRAGDSSYEQYF
TRBJ2-1,TRBV9,NA,NA,TGTGCCAGCAGCGTAGACAGGGCTAATTTGGGGGAGCAGTTCTTC,CASSVDRANLGEQFF
TRBJ1-1,TRBV28,many,TRBD1,TGTGCCAGCAGGACACGGGACAGGAAAAGCACTGAAGCTTTCTTT,CASRTRDRKSTEAFF
TRBJ2-1,TRBV7-2,many,TRBD2,TGTGCCAGCAGCTCATCTAGCGGGAGCTCCTACAATGAGCAGTTCTTC,CASSSSSGSSYNEQFF
TRBJ2-7,TRBV5-1,NA,NA,TGCGCCAGCAGCTTGGATCTGGACTACGAGCAGTACTTC,CASSLDLDYEQYF
TRBJ2-5,TRBV3-1,many,TRBD2,TGTGCCAGCAGCCCCGCAGCGGGAGGAAAGACCCAGTACTTC,CASSPAAGGKTQYF
TRBJ2-3,TRBV27,NA,NA,TGTGCCAGCAGTTTAGAGGGGGATACGCAGTATTTT,CASSLEGDTQYF
TRBJ2-5,TRBV20-1,few,TRBD2,TGCAGTGCTAGAGATCCAGGCGGGAGGCGCGGAGAGACCCAGTACTTC,CSARDPGGRRGETQYF
TRBJ2-5,TRBV6-1,few,TRBD1,TGTGCCACCTTCGACAGGGTGGAGACCCAGTACTTC,CATFDRVETQYF
TRBJ2-7,TRBV28,many,NA,TGTGCCAGCAGTTTTGTATCCCCCTCTGAGCAGTACTTC,CASSFVSPSEQYF
TRBJ2-1,TRBV7-2,NA,NA,TGTGCCAGCAGCTTAGCGCTAGGAGGCGGGAACAATGAGCAGTTCTTC,CASSLALGGGNNEQFF
TRBJ1-2,TRBV10-3,many,NA,TGTGCCATCAGTGAGCTAGTTAACTATGGCTACACCTTC,CAISELVNYGYTF
TRBJ2-5,TRBV5-6,few,TRBD1,TGTGCCAGCAGCACAGGACAGGGAACGGAGACCCAGTACTTC,CASSTGQGTETQYF
TRBJ2-7,TRBV3-1,many,NA,TGTGCCAGCAGAGACTCGGGTCTGTCCTACGAGCAGTACTTC,CASRDSGLSYEQYF
TRBJ1-1,TRBV9,NA,NA,TGTGCCAGCAGCGTAGGGCTCTCGAACACTGAAGCTTTCTTT,CASSVGLSNTEAFF
TRBJ2-5,TRBV28,many,TRBD1,TGTGCCAGCAGTCCCGCCGGGACAGCCAAAGAGACCCAGTACTTC,CASSPAGTAKETQYF
TRBJ2-1,TRBV20-1,many,TRBD2,TGCAGTGCCCCTACCCCTAGCGGGAGTTACAATGAGCAGTTCTTC,CSAPTPSGSYNEQFF
TRBJ1-3,TRBV7-2,NA,TRBD1,TGTGCCAGCAGCTTAGGGACAGGGGGAAACACCATATATTTT,CASSLGTGGNTIYF
TRBJ2-7,TRBV19,many,NA,TGTGCCAGTAGTATACGCCCCCGGCAGGGAATCTACGAGCAGTACTTC,CASSIRPRQGIYEQYF
TRBJ1-1,TRBV29-1,NA,NA,TGCAGCGTGCAGGGCGCCACTGAAGCTTTCTTT,CSVQGATEAFF
TRBJ2-7,TRBV12-3/TRBV12-4,NA,TRBD2,TGTGCCAGCAGTTTGGCGGGAGGGAAATACGCCTACGAGCAGTACTTC,CASSLAGGKYAYEQYF
TRBJ2-7,TRBV11-2,few,NA,TGTGCCAGCAGCCGACACTACGAGCAGTACTTC,CASSRHYEQYF
TRBJ2-1,TRBV12-3/TRBV12-4,NA,TRBD1,TGTGCCAGCAGTTTAAGGGGGCGCGGGAATGAGCAGTTCTTC,CASSLRGRGNEQFF
TRBJ2-4,TRBV6-1,many,TRBD2,TGTGCCAGCAGTGAAGCCCGCCTAGCGGGAGGATCCAAAAACATTCAGTACTTC,CASSEARLAGGSKNIQYF
TRBJ2-3,TRBV24-1,many,TRBD2,TGTGCCACCAGTGATTTAAACCTAGCGGACCTCACAGATACGCAGTATTTT,CATSDLNLADLTDTQYF
TRBJ2-1,TRBV7-8,NA,NA,TGTGCCAGCAGCTTAGCGCCCGTAAACAATGAGCAGTTCTTC,CASSLAPVNNEQFF
TRBJ2-1,TRBV28,NA,TRBD2,TGTGCCAGCAGTACGCCGCTGGAGGGAGGGTACAATGAGCAGTTCTTC,CASSTPLEGGYNEQFF
TRBJ2-3,TRBV5-4,few,TRBD2,TGTGCCAGCAGCCTCCAACTAGCGGGATCATCAGATACGCAGTATTTT,CASSLQLAGSSDTQYF
TRBJ2-4,TRBV20-1,NA,TRBD2,TGCAGTGCTAGAGATCCGGGCGGGAGGTCCCAAAACATTCAGTACTTC,CSARDPGGRSQNIQYF
TRBJ2-1,TRBV27,many,NA,TGTGCCAGCAGGCAGGGTAGAAACAATGAGCAGTTCTTC,CASRQGRNNEQFF
TRBJ2-5,TRBV7-3,NA,TRBD2,TGTGCCAGCAGCTTAACGGCTAGCGGGGAAAAAGAGACCCAGTACTTC,CASSLTASGEKETQYF
TRBJ2-3,TRBV5-4,many,TRBD1,TGTGCCAGCAGCTTGGACAGGGGGACAGATACGCAGTATTTT,CASSLDRGTDTQYF
TRBJ2-2,TRBV5-6,NA,NA,TGTGCCAGCAGGATTACAGGGAGGACCGGGGAGCTGTTTTTT,CASRITGRTGELFF
TRBJ1-1,TRBV30,many,NA,TGTGCCTGGAGTGTGGGGAGGACTGAAGCTTTCTTT,CAWSVGRTEAFF
TRBJ2-2,TRBV9,few,NA,TGTGCCAGCAGCGTAGAAGAGCTTTCTAACACCGGGGAGCTGTTTTTT,CASSVEELSNTGELFF
TRBJ1-4,TRBV20-1,many,TRBD1,TGCAGTGCTAAAGCCGGGACAGGGGTTGAAAAACTGTTTTTT,CSAKAGTGVEKLFF
TRBJ2-1,TRBV5-4,NA,NA,TGTGCCAGCAGCTATCAAAGCGCGTTGGCTGGGAGTGAGCAGTTCTTC,CASSYQSALAGSEQFF
TRBJ2-7,TRBV29-1,many,NA,TGCAGCGCTAGCGAACGAGGGTACGAGCAGTACTTC,CSASERGYEQYF
TRBJ2-1,TRBV9,few,NA,TGTGCCAGCAGCCCGTCGGGGATGGTCTCCTACAATGAGCAGTTCTTC,CASSPSGMVSYNEQFF
TRBJ1-1,TRBV7-2,many,TRBD1,TGTGCCAGCAGCATCCTAACAGGGGGCTACACTGAAGCTTTCTTT,CASSILTGGYTEAFF
TRBJ2-5,TRBV5-1,many,TRBD2,TGCGCCAGCAGACGTACTAGCGTACAAGAGACCCAGTACTTC,CASRRTSVQETQYF
TRBJ1-2,TRBV6-2/TRBV6-3,NA,NA,TGTGCCAGCAGTGGACGCCCGGCAGTTTATGGCTACACCTTC,CASSGRPAVYGYTF